The clone carrying this T cell receptor beta chain was seen more than once but under ten times. The protocol was immunoSEQ multiplex PCR, while the TCRdb copy is restricted to in-frame clones and leaves out a portion. Of around 12,000 clones listed, roughly 65% were seen once; the top ten hold about a fifth. The treatment was: randomized to nivolumab then ipilimumab (arm A) or the reverse (arm B). Patients had received no earlier DNA-damaging chemotherapy. From thawed PBMCs, live CD3+CD8+ cells negative for CD19 and CD56 were sorted. The sample belongs to a study of sequential checkpoint blockade in melanoma. Study-wide context: First-line arms were nivolumab then ipilimumab, or the reverse, randomized 1:1. Maintenance nivolumab came after either treatment sequence.

This CDR3 has 13 residues. Deletions cut 5 bases from V and 3 bases from J, with 10 bases between. Germline CDR1 reads MNHNS; CDR2 reads SASEGT. V and J are TRBV6-1 and TRBJ1-1; perhaps TRBD1 as D (5 bases). The TCR originated in a human donor with melanoma. Specimen: CD8+ T cells sorted from blood (inferred from file names), collected from a patient given nivolumab and ipilimumab in sequence. CDR3 loop: CASSYAGHTEAFF. The CDR3 nucleotides read TGTGCCAGCAGTTATGCGGGACACACTGAAGCTTTCTTT.